This T cell receptor (beta chain) stems from a study of sequential checkpoint blockade in melanoma. Study-level information: After nivolumab or ipilimumab alone, twenty-two patients had week-13 rebiopsies.

Noted treatment: randomized to nivolumab then ipilimumab (arm A) or the reverse (arm B). Patients had received no earlier DNA-damaging chemotherapy. Sequenced by immunoSEQ multiplex PCR; TCRdb stores in-frame clones only, minus some. The table shows some 7,000 clones, with around a quarter occurring only once. The sequence derives from a human donor with melanoma. The sequencing used tumor tissue (inferred from file names), collected from a patient given nivolumab and ipilimumab in sequence.

CDR3 nucleotide sequence: TGTGCCAGCAGCGGAGCTCCCCGCACAGATACGCAGTATTTT. Translating gives CASSGAPRTDTQYF. The chain carries TRBV9 and TRBJ2-3, with D unresolved. With 3 bases removed from V and 1 base from J, the gap between germline ends came to 9 bases. The CDR3 extends over 14 amino acids. The V gene's germline CDR1 is SGDLS and CDR2 YYNGEE. The variable domain in full, completed from reference TRBV9 and TRBJ2-3, reads DSGVTQTPKHLITATGQRVTLRCSPRSGDLSVYWYQQSLDQGLQFLIQYYNGEERAKGNILERFSAQQFPDLHSELNLSSLELGDSALYFCASSGAPRTDTQYFGPGTRLTVL.